Below are 10 T cell receptor beta chains sequenced from a single sample in a study of cytomegalovirus exposure and HLA in healthy donors. The PCR contained 60 Vbeta and 13 Jbeta primers. The repertoire was sequenced with immunoSEQ multiplex PCR; TCRdb's copy has only in-frame clones and lacks some. The repertoire holds under 200,000 clones, almost 80% seen once, with under 1.5% in the top ten. Sequenced sample: PBMCs. The receptors were sampled from a man between 25 and 39 years old in good health and CMV-seronegative.

This chain uses TRBV7-2 with TRBJ2-7; 11 nucleotides line up with TRBD1. Trimming took 9 bases from V and 2 from J; bases not matched to a gene: 6. The CDR3 has 14 amino acids. CDR1 and CDR2 from the germline V gene are SGHTA and FQGNSA. CDR3 sequence: CARNGTGGPYEQYF. For the CDR3, the DNA is TGTGCCAGGAACGGGACAGGGGGGCCCTACGAGCAGTACTTC.

This chain connects TRBV7-9 to TRBJ2-5; 11 nucleotides align to TRBD1. TRBJ2-7 explains the end of the DNA better; the J call may be wrong. The CDR3 covers 12 residues. Germline V gene lookup returns CDR1 SEHNR and CDR2 FQNEAQ (reference sequence). CDR3 residues: CASSGTGGEQYF. The CDR3 DNA reads TGTGCCAGCAGCGGGACAGGGGGCGAGCAGTACTTC.

The chain recombines TRBV10-3 with TRBJ2-5; TRBD2 might be the D (6 bases). The CDR3 extends over 13 amino acids. Germline V gene lookup returns CDR1 ENHRY and CDR2 SYGVKD. The V and J ends lost 4 bases and 5 bases respectively, with 11 bases between them. CDR3 DNA sequence: TGTGCCATCAGTGTTGAGGGGAGGGAGACCCAGTACTTC. Translating gives CAISVEGRETQYF.

The rearrangement links TRBV6-6 to TRBJ2-7; TRBD1 is a possible D gene (6 bases). Per germline, CDR1 MNHNY and CDR2 SVGAGI (reference sequence). Trimming took 7 bases from V and 2 from J, leaving 12 bases between them. The CDR3 contains 13 residues. The CDR3 loop reads CASNKDSAYEQYF. DNA of the CDR3: TGTGCCAGCAACAAGGACAGTGCCTACGAGCAGTACTTC.

This chain uses TRBV2 with TRBJ2-7, with a possible D match to TRBD2 (5 bases). Germline-derived CDR1 and CDR2 are SNHLY and FYNNEI. Trimming removed 1 base at V and 4 bases at J, with 17 bases between. CDR3 size: 16 residues. CDR3 residues: CASSEGTLRAGYEQYF. The DNA of the CDR3 is TGTGCCAGCAGTGAAGGGACTTTAAGGGCTGGTTACGAGCAGTACTTC.

The V call is TRBV7-8, the J call TRBJ2-4, with a tentative D call TRBD2 (6 bases). Per the germline V gene, CDR1 is SGHVS and CDR2 is FQNEAQ. Between the trimmed V and J ends, which lost 0 bases and 3 bases, there was a span of 15 bases. CDR3 length equals 17 residues. CDR3 DNA: TGTGCCAGCAGCTTAGCGAGGAGGGTGGATATCAAAAACATTCAGTACTTC. This translates into CASSLARRVDIKNIQYF.

The chain is built from TRBV4-1 and TRBJ2-5, with 7 bases fitting TRBD2. Germline CDR1 is MGHRA and CDR2 is YSYEKL. J lost 5 bases, V lost 2 bases, and 8 bases had no gene match. The CDR3 consists of 15 residues. The CDR3 here is CASSQTSAPRETQYF. Written as DNA, the CDR3 is TGCGCCAGCAGCCAAACTAGCGCCCCCCGGGAGACCCAGTACTTC.

The genes are TRBV28 and TRBJ1-2; 12 nucleotides align to TRBD1. Per the germline V gene, CDR1 is MDHEN and CDR2 is SYDVKM. Trimming removed 5 bases from V and 6 bases from J; junction bases left unmatched: 10. The CDR3 loop spans 16 amino acids. The CDR3 protein is CASSLTGTGGANGYTF. As DNA, the CDR3 is TGTGCCAGCAGTCTCACCGGGACAGGGGGCGCAAATGGCTACACCTTC.

The chain is built from TRBV15 and TRBJ2-7; 9 nucleotides match TRBD2. The length of the CDR3 is 15 residues. The germline gives CDR1 LNHNV, CDR2 YYDKDF (reference sequence). The J segment lost 2 bases and the V segment lost 1 base, leaving 3 bases of the junction unmatched. The CDR3 region is CATSRAASGTYEQYF. The DNA for the CDR3 is TGTGCCACCAGCAGAGCCGCTAGCGGGACCTACGAGCAGTACTTC.

The chain links TRBV27 to TRBJ2-7; 11 bases fit TRBD2. This CDR3 is 15 amino acids long. With V trimmed by 7 bases and J by 0 bases, 5 bases remained unmatched. Germline V CDR1 and CDR2: MNHEY, SMNVEV (reference sequence). In nucleotides, the CDR3 is TGTGCCAGCACCCCGACTAGCGGGGTCTCCTACGAGCAGTACTTC. This sequence encodes CASTPTSGVSYEQYF.